This T cell receptor (beta chain) was profiled in a study of shared clonotypes between healthy human individuals. Here immunoSEQ multiplex PCR was the method, and the copy in TCRdb shows in-frame clones only, minus some. The table has roughly 2,300,000 clones, 85% to 95% seen once. This CDR3 has 14 residues. Deletions cut 6 bases from V and 0 bases from J, with 11 bases between. Germline V gene sequence: CDR1 KGHSH, CDR2 LQKENI. This sequence originates from a man aged 18-30 years in good health. Some clones in this sample may be carry-over from other donors' samples. Specimen: naive CD4+ T cells from PBMCs. Subset specified: CD45RA+ positively selected. V gene TRBV18 combines with J gene TRBJ1-1; TRBD1 might be the D (6 bases). The CDR3 nucleotides are TGTGCCAGCTCCATGGACAGATTGAACACTGAAGCTTTCTTT. Amino acid sequence: CASSMDRLNTEAFF.